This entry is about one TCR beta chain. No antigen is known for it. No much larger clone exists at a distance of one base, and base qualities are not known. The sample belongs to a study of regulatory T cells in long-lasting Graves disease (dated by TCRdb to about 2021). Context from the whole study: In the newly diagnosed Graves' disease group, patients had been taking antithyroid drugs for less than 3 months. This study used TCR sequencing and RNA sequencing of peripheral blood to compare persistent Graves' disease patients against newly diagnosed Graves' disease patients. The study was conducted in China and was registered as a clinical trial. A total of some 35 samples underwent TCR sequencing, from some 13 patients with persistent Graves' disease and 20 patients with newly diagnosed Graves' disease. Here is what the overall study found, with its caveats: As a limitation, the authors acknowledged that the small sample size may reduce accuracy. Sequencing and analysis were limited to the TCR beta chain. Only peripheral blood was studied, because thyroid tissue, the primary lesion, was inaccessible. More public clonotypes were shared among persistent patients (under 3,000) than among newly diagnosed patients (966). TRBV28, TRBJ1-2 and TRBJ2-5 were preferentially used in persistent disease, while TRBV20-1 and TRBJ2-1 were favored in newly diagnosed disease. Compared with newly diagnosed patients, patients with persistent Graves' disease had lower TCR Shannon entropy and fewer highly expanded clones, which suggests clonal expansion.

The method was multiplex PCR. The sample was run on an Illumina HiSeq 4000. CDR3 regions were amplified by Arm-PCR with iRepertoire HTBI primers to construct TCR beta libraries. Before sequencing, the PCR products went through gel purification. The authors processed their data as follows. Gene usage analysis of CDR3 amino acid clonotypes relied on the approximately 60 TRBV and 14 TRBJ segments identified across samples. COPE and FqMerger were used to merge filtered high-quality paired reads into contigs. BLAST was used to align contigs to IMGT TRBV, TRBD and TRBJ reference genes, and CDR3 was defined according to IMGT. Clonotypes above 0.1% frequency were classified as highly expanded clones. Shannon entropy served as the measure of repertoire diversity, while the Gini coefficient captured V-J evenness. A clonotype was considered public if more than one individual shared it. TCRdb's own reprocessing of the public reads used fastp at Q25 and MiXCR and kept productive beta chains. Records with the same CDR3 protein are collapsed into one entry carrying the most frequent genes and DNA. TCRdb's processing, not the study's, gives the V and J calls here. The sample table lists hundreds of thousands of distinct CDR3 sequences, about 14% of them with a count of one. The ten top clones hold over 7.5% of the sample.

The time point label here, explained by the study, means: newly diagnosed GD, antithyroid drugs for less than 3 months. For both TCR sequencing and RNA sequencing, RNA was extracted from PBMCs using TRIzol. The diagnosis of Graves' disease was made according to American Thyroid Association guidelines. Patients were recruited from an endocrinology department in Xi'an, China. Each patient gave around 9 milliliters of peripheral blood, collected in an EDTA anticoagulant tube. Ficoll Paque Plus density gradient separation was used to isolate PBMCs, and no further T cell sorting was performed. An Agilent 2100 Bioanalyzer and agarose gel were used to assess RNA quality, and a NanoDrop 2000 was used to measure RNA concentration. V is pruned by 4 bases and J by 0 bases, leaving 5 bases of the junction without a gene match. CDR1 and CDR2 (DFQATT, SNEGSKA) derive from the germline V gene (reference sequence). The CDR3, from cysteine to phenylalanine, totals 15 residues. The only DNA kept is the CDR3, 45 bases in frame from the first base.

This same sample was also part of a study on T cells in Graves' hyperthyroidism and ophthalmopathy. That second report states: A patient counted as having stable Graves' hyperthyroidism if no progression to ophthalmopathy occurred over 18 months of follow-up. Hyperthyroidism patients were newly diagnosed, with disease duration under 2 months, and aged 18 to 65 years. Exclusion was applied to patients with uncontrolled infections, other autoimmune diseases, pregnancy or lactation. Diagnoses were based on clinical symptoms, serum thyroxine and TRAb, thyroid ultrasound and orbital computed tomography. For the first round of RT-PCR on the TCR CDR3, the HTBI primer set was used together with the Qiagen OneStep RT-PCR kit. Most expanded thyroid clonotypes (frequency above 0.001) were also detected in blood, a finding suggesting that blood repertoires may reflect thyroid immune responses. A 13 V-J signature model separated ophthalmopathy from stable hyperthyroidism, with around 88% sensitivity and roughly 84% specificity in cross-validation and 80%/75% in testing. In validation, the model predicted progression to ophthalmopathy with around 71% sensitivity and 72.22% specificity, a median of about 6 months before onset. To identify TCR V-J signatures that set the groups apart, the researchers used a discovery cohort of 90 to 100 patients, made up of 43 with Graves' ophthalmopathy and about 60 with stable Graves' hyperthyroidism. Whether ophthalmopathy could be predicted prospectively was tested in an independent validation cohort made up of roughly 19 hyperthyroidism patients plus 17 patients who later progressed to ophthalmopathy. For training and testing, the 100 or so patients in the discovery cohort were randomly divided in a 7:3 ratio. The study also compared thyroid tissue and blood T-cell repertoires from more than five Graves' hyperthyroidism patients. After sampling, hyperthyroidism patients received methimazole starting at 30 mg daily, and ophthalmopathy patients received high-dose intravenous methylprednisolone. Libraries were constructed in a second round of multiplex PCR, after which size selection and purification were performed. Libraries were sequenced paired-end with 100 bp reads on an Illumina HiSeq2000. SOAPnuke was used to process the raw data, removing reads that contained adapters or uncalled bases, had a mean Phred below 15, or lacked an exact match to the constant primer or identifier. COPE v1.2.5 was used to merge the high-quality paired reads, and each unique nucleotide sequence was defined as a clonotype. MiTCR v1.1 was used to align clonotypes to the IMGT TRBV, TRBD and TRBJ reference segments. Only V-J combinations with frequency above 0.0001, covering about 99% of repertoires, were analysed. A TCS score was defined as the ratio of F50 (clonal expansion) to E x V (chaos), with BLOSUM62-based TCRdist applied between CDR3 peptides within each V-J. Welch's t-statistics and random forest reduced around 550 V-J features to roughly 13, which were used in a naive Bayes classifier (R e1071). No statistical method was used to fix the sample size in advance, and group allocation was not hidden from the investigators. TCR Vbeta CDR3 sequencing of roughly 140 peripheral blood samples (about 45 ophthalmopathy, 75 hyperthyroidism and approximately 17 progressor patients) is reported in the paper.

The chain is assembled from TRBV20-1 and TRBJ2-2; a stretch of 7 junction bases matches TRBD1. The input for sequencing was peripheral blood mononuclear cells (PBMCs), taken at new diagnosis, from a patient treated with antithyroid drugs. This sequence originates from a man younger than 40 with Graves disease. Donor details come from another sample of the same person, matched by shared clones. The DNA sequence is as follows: TGCAGTGCTACGGGGACAGCCTCGAACACCGGGGAGCTGTTTTTT. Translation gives CSATGTASNTGELFF.